This TCR beta chain was identified during a study of monozygotic twins with cystic fibrosis. General study points: Shared CDR3 numbers were not associated with age, concordance or severity. Monozygotic CF twins shared more identical nucleotide clonotypes than unrelated patients. V usage most resembled the co-twin in 13 of 16 pairs.

Trimming took 6 bases from V and 4 from J, leaving 24 bases between them. Germline V gives CDR1 SGHAT, CDR2 FQNNGV. CDR3 size: 17 residues. Note on this clone: Its antigen is currently unknown.

Assay: immunoSEQ multiplex PCR; the TCRdb copy retains only in-frame clones and omits some. In the table there are just under 20,000 clones, roughly 89% of which are singletons. Sequenced input: blood. The chain recombines TRBV11-2 with TRBJ2-5; D call uncertain. This TCR was sampled from a girl aged 2 to 9 with cystic fibrosis. The CDR3 nucleotides are TGTGCCAGCAGGACCCTCTCCGGGCCTCGGAGCCCAGAGACCCAGTACTTC. Protein: CASRTLSGPRSPETQYF.